This TCR beta chain was obtained from a study of spatial heterogeneity in lung cancer (dated by TCRdb to the late 2010s). General notes on the study: Beta-chain transcripts were consistently detected in greater numbers than alpha-chain transcripts, which likely reflects a higher abundance of beta-chain transcripts. In the raw uncorrected reads, each unique combination of TCR and UMI appeared on average more than ten times. In non-small cell lung cancer, the study quantitatively compared TCR alpha and beta repertoires across several tumor regions, matched nontumor lung, and blood. The study linked features of the TCR repertoire to counts of nonsynonymous mutations, which were determined by whole-exome sequencing of tumor tissue. Both alpha and beta chains were TCR-sequenced in approximately 200 tumor regions, 64 matched nontumor lung samples and some 50 PBMC samples obtained at surgery. Overall study results and their limits: Additional single-cell paired TCR alpha and beta sequencing was considered necessary to confirm, at a functional level, the hypothesis that regional TCRs recognize regional mutations.

The library was built by means of 5' RACE. Instrument on record: NextSeq 500. In the TCR library protocol, a unique molecular identifier was attached to each TCR cDNA molecule so that PCR and sequencing errors could be corrected. Processing in the source paper ran as follows. TCR identification, UMI-based error correction and CDR3 extraction were performed with Decombinator tools. Expanded TCRs were defined as those above a frequency of 2 per 1,000, corresponding to the top 1% of the tumor frequency distribution. Each repertoire was subsampled 100 times to 5,000 TCRs, after which Renyi diversity was computed with the R vegan package. CDR3 similarity networks were built from amino acid triplet string-kernel similarity, with CDR3s being connected when pairwise similarity was above 0.82. TCRdb's own reprocessing of the public reads used fastp at Q25 and MiXCR and kept productive beta chains. For every CDR3 protein sequence, its rows merge into one entry that carries the most common genes and DNA. TCRdb, not the original authors, processed these V and J calls. A total of some 40,000 distinct CDR3 sequences appear in this sample, approximately 3.1% of them only once. The biggest ten clones account for roughly 35% of the sample.

The CDR3, from cysteine to phenylalanine, totals 15 residues. The sequence is cut down to CDR3 DNA, 45 bases in frame from base 1. The V end gives up 4 bases and the J end 4 bases, leaving 8 bases in the junction not matched to a gene. As encoded in the germline V gene, CDR1 is SGDLS while CDR2 is YYNGEE. The sample's time point label, in plain terms: sample taken at primary tumor resection. Samples were obtained from 72 patients with early-stage, untreated non-small cell lung cancer from the lung TRACERx cohort. For TCR sequencing, whole RNA was extracted from tumor and nontumor lung tissue, or from cryopreserved PBMC samples, and no cell sorting was done. Only patients for whom sufficient RNA was available from at least two tumor regions were selected for TCR sequencing. Before selection, tumor and adjacent nontumor lung specimens were reviewed by a lung pathologist. This clonotype showed up many times. The target of this receptor is not known. There are no base qualities to consult, and no much larger clone falls within one base.

The rearrangement joined TRBV9 to TRBJ2-1; 7 middle bases align to TRBD1. This specimen was normal lung tissue next to the tumor, taken at surgery. The clonotype comes from a male donor with early-stage non-small cell lung cancer. The CDR3 region reads CASSPSGTVYNEQFF. The bases are TGTGCCAGCAGCCCCTCCGGGACAGTTTACAATGAGCAGTTCTTC.